This TCR beta chain was recovered during a study of blood T cells in healthy people across ages. Study observations and caveats: With age, beta diversity per million T cells declined roughly linearly, significantly by 30 to 40.

Losses at the gene ends were 0 bases for V and 10 bases for J; bases not matched to a gene: 3. The CDR3 runs to 14 residues. Germline V CDR1 and CDR2: SGHTA, FQGTGA. Primers used in a second PCR of about 7 to 12 cycles were a sample-barcoded 5' primer and a J-beta primer mix. TCRdb passed the 5' RACE reads through MiXCR, listing each CDR3 protein once. The sample lists over 600,000 distinct CDR3 sequences; about 61% were seen once. Regarding this clonotype: Antigen specificity is unknown.

The sample consisted of blood. This receptor was obtained from a man in his forties in good health. The chain has TRBV7-3 and TRBJ2-1, with 10 bases fitting TRBD2. The CDR3 bases are TGTGCCAGCAGCTTAACGTTAGCGGGAGGAGAGCAGTTCTTC. It codes for CASSLTLAGGEQFF.